The 6 T cell receptor beta chains below all came from one sample that was sequenced in a study of blood T cell repertoires in COVID-19 (dated by TCRdb to the early 2020s). Receptor libraries were prepared by the immunoSEQ multiplex PCR assay. The clones in this table, taken by TCRdb from immuneACCESS, are in-frame only. Not every clone is retained; where verified, under half of the shortfall comes from an unresolved V gene, and the cause of the rest is unknown. The table for this sample lists 160,000 or so clones; approximately 91% of them were counted only once. Of the sample, roughly 2% falls within the top ten clones. The sequenced sample consisted of peripheral blood. The receptors originated from a man aged 18 to 29 with acute or convalescent COVID-19.

This clone was counted once. V usage is TRBV30 and J usage is TRBJ2-3; 11 nucleotides match TRBD2. Trimming took 2 bases from V and 4 from J; bases not matched to a gene: 8. The CDR3 covers 16 residues. Germline CDR1 GTSNPN, CDR2 SVGIG (reference sequence). The CDR3: CAWSRSSGRRADTQYF. As DNA, the CDR3 is TGTGCCTGGAGTCGTTCTAGCGGGAGGAGGGCAGATACGCAGTATTTT.

The chain uses TRBV7-9 and TRBJ2-7, with a tentative D call TRBD1 (5 bases). This CDR3 region has 14 residues. Trimming shortened V by 5 bases and J by 0 bases, and 11 bases separated the two germline ends. Germline V CDR1 and CDR2: SEHNR, FQNEAQ (reference sequence). The CDR3 here is CASSPSGSSYEQYF. CDR3 nucleotides: TGTGCCAGCAGCCCCTCAGGGTCCTCCTACGAGCAGTACTTC.

The V gene is TRBV19, the J gene TRBJ2-2; a weak D match, TRBD1 (5 bases). The length of the CDR3 is 17 residues. Germline V CDR1 and CDR2: LNHDA, SQIVND (reference sequence). V was trimmed by 0 bases and J by 1 base, leaving 12 bases between them. The CDR3 sequence is CASSIDGRTKNTGELFF. CDR3 bases: TGTGCCAGTAGTATAGATGGACGGACAAAGAACACCGGGGAGCTGTTTTTT.

The chain carries TRBV5-1 and TRBJ1-4; 9 bases fit TRBD1. The V and J ends lost 2 bases and 5 bases, in that order; junction bases with no gene match: 10. This CDR3 is 17 amino acids long. CDR1 is SGHRS and CDR2 is YFSETQ in the germline V gene. The CDR3 DNA sequence: TGCGCCAGCAGCTTAGTATCTCTGGGGACAGGGAATGAAAAACTGTTTTTT. Translation: CASSLVSLGTGNEKLFF.

The CDR3 loop reads CATSLRAGRQETQYF. The CDR3 DNA is TGTGCCACCTCGCTTAGAGCAGGCCGCCAAGAGACCCAGTACTTC. The V and J genes are TRBV11-2 and TRBJ2-5; no clear D. Germline loops: CDR1 SGHAT, CDR2 FQNNGV. V lost 10 bases, J lost 1 base, and 19 bases lay in between. The CDR3 sequence is 15 residues long.

The V and J genes are TRBV6-5 and TRBJ2-4; weak D call: TRBD1 (6 bases). V was clipped by 6 bases and J by 5 bases, with 14 bases between them. CDR1 MNHEY and CDR2 SVGAGI come from the germline V gene. This CDR3 comprises 14 residues. The CDR3: CASSQRTVQNIQYF. In DNA, the CDR3 is TGTGCCAGCAGCCAACGGACAGTTCAAAACATTCAGTACTTC.